A single sample gave rise to the 4 T cell receptor beta chains below, sequenced in a study of cytomegalovirus exposure and HLA in healthy donors. Generated by immunoSEQ multiplex PCR, the TCRdb table keeps only in-frame clones and is missing some. The data hold 150,000 to 200,000 clones, with 91% observed a single time. Sequencing used PBMCs. The receptor source for this set is a woman between 18 and 30 years old in good health and CMV-seropositive.

The V and J genes are TRBV13 and TRBJ1-4, with D unresolved. This CDR3 region has 15 residues. Germline CDR1 PRHDT, CDR2 FYEKMQ (reference sequence). Between the trimmed V and J ends, which lost 1 base and 1 base, there was a span of 7 bases. CDR3 loop: CASSLAGKTNEKLFF. The CDR3 DNA reads as TGTGCCAGCAGCTTAGCGGGGAAAACTAATGAAAAACTGTTTTTT.

This chain links TRBV6-5 with TRBJ1-2; maybe TRBD1 (5 bases). Germline CDR1 reads MNHEY; CDR2 reads SVGAGI. Trimming took 2 bases from V and 11 from J, leaving 21 bases between them. The CDR3 length is 15 residues. The CDR3 DNA is TGTGCCAGCAGTTACCTGGAGACAGCGATGGATGAGTACACCTTC. Its translation: CASSYLETAMDEYTF.

DNA for the CDR3: TGTGCCAGCAGTTTTGGGACAGGCTATGGCTACACCTTC. Its translation is CASSFGTGYGYTF. This chain uses TRBV28 with TRBJ1-2; 8 bases are a match to TRBD1. The CDR3 runs 13 residues. The J segment lost 4 bases and the V segment lost 3 bases, leaving 1 base of the junction unmatched. Looked up from germline, CDR1 is MDHEN and CDR2 is SYDVKM.

The rearrangement uses TRBV10-3 and TRBJ2-3, with TRBD2 identical over 11 bases. CDR3 length: 15 residues. The junction had 7 bases not matched to a gene; V was cut back by 6 bases and J by 5 bases. Germline V gives CDR1 ENHRY, CDR2 SYGVKD. CDR3 sequence reads: CAIRPTSGEVDTQYF. CDR3 DNA: TGTGCCATCAGACCGACTAGCGGGGAGGTAGATACGCAGTATTTT.